These 10 T cell receptor beta chains were all obtained from the same sample, sequenced in a study of T cell responses to AZD1222 COVID-19 vaccine. Clones were read by immunoSEQ multiplex PCR, and TCRdb kept only the in-frame ones, dropping some. The sample yields 95,000 to 150,000 clones, 80% to 90% seen once. The sequenced sample was peripheral blood, obtained on day 0 of AZD1222 vaccination. The receptors derive from an adult in good health.

The chain is built from TRBV7-9 and TRBJ2-5, with D tentatively TRBD2 (5 bases). Germline V gives CDR1 SEHNR, CDR2 FQNEAQ (reference sequence). This CDR3 comprises 15 residues. Trimming cost V 1 base and J 7 bases, with 16 bases left between them. As DNA, the CDR3 is TGTGCCAGCAGCTTAGAGACGAGGGAAAGCGGGACCCAGTACTTC. This gives the protein CASSLETRESGTQYF.

This chain joins TRBV11-3 and TRBJ2-1; 9 nucleotides align to TRBD2. V dropped 0 bases and J dropped 5; count of bases not matched to a gene: 2. The CDR3 totals 15 residues. The germline CDR1 and CDR2 sequences are SGHNT and YENEEA. In DNA form, the CDR3 reads TGTGCCAGCAGCTTAGATGGCGGGGGGGACAATGAGCAGTTCTTC. Protein: CASSLDGGGDNEQFF.

V usage is TRBV5-6 and J usage is TRBJ1-5, with a weak D call TRBD1 (6 bases). This CDR3 has 14 residues. Germline CDR1 and CDR2: SGHDT and YYEEEE. Trimming shortened V by 1 base and J by 6 bases, and 11 bases separated the two germline ends. CDR3 nucleotide sequence: TGTGCCAGCAGCTTGAGGGAGGGGGGTCAGCCCCAGCATTTT. It is translated as CASSLREGGQPQHF. Looking up the rest from reference TRBV5-6 and TRBJ1-5 gives the full variable domain: DAGVTQSPTHLIKTRGQQVTLRCSPKSGHDTVSWYQQALGQGPQFIFQYYEEEERQRGNFPDRFSGHQFPNYSSELNVNALLLGDSALYLCASSLREGGQPQHFGDGTRLSIL.

The chain links TRBV10-3 to TRBJ2-2, with 11 positions matching TRBD2. CDR1 is ENHRY, CDR2 SYGVKD, per germline. This CDR3 contains 16 residues. The V segment lost 5 bases and the J segment 2 bases; nucleotides outside the gene matches: 4. The CDR3 nucleotides are TGTGCCATCAGTAGAACTAGCGGGAGTAACACCGGGGAGCTGTTTTTT. This sequence encodes CAISRTSGSNTGELFF.

The gene calls are TRBV3-1 (or the pseudogene TRBV3-2) and TRBJ1-6; the D gene is possibly TRBD1 (5 bases). CDR1 is LGHDT, CDR2 YNNKEL, per germline (reference sequence). CDR3 length equals 13 residues. V was cut by 3 bases and J by 11 bases, with 11 bases left in between. DNA of the CDR3: TGTGCCAGCAGCCAGGGGCCAAGAACACCCCTCCACTTT. Encoded protein: CASSQGPRTPLHF.

The V call is TRBV2, the J call TRBJ2-5; D not certain. The ends were cut back, 7 bases at V and 5 bases at J, with 8 bases in the middle. Germline V gene sequence: CDR1 SNHLY, CDR2 FYNNEI. This CDR3 is 11 amino acids long. The CDR3 coding sequence is TGTGCCAGCACAATGGGGGAGACCCAGTACTTC. Its protein product is CASTMGETQYF. Filled out from reference TRBV2 and TRBJ2-5, the complete variable domain reads EPEVTQTPSHQVTQMGQEVILRCVPISNHLYFYWYRQILGQKVEFLVSFYNNEISEKSEIFDDQFSVERPDGSNFTLKIRSTKLEDSAMYFCASTMGETQYFGPGTRLLVL.

V is TRBV5-1 and J is TRBJ2-2; D is uncertain. Germline V lookup: CDR1 SGHRS, CDR2 YFSETQ. Trimming took 0 bases from V and 4 from J, leaving 10 bases between them. The CDR3 spans 15 residues. The CDR3 loop is CASSLAASFTGELFF. CDR3 coding DNA: TGCGCCAGCAGCTTGGCCGCGTCCTTCACCGGGGAGCTGTTTTTT. The full variable domain, its missing parts supplied by reference TRBV5-1 and TRBJ2-2, is KAGVTQTPRYLIKTRGQQVTLSCSPISGHRSVSWYQQTPGQGLQFLFEYFSETQRNKGNFPGRFSGRQFSNSRSEMNVSTLELGDSALYLCASSLAASFTGELFFGEGSRLTVL.

The table lists this clone with a count of one. V usage is TRBV15 and J usage is TRBJ2-7, with 9 bases identical to TRBD2. After removal of 0 bases from V and 2 bases from J, the junction contained 5 bases not matched to a gene. The CDR3 is 16 residues long. Germline assignment: CDR1 LNHNV and CDR2 YYDKDF (reference sequence). The CDR3, as DNA: TGTGCCACCAGCAGAGATAGCGGGAGAATGGCCTACGAGCAGTACTTC. This sequence encodes CATSRDSGRMAYEQYF.

This rearrangement joins TRBV19 to TRBJ1-5; D call uncertain. Germline V CDR1 and CDR2: LNHDA, SQIVND (reference sequence). The CDR3 spans 15 residues. Trimming took off 2 bases at V and 2 bases at J, with 10 bases between the two ends. CDR3 in amino acids: CASSIMGGGNQPQHF. CDR3 sequence (DNA): TGTGCCAGTAGTATAATGGGAGGCGGCAATCAGCCCCAGCATTTT.

This clone was detected once. The V and J genes are TRBV30 and TRBJ1-2, with 11 bases fitting TRBD1. The CDR3 extends over 13 amino acids. In germline, CDR1 is GTSNPN, CDR2 SVGIG (reference sequence). The CDR3 DNA follows: TGTGCGACGGCGGACAGGGGGCTAAGTGGCTACACCTTC. It translates to CATADRGLSGYTF.